The 31 T cell receptor beta chains below all came from one sample that was sequenced in a study of T cells expressing NK-cell markers. From its re-call of the 5' RACE reads, TCRdb lists each CDR3 protein once, without DNA. Reported are 300,000 to 450,000 distinct CDR3 sequences; the ten largest clones contain 5.2%. The sample consisted of blood T cells: a sorted CD56 or NKG2C T cell subset, CD4+ or CD8+ T cells, or bulk PBMC T cells (not recorded which). The source of these receptors is a man between 18 and 69 years old in good health.

The V and J genes are TRBV3-1 and TRBJ1-5. Germline V gives CDR1 LGHDT, CDR2 YNNKEL (reference sequence). CDR3 length: 16 residues. The CDR3 sequence: CASSQKGGPGSQPQHF. Together with reference TRBV3-1 and TRBJ1-5, the CDR3 gives the full variable domain: DTAVSQTPKYLVTQMGNDKSIKCEQNLGHDTMYWYKQDSKKFLKIMFSYNNKELIINETVPNRFSPKSPDKAHLNLHINSLELGDSAVYFCASSQKGGPGSQPQHFGDGTRLSIL.

The chain links TRBV2 to TRBJ2-2; the D gene TCRdb calls, TRBD1, cannot be checked with no DNA. Germline V gives CDR1 SNHLY, CDR2 FYNNEI. The CDR3 is made up of 15 amino acids. Here the CDR3 reads CASSPGQVSTGELFF.

The chain recombines TRBV29-1 with TRBJ1-2; the TCRdb call, TRBD1, lacks DNA for checking. This CDR3 is built from 12 residues. Germline V gene data show CDR1 as SQVTM and CDR2 as ANQGSEA. This CDR3 is CSVRDRAHGYTF.

V and J are TRBV3-1 and TRBJ2-1; TCRdb proposes TRBD2, but this gene call is untestable without DNA. The V gene's germline CDR1 is LGHDT and CDR2 YNNKEL (reference sequence). This CDR3 region has 15 residues. CDR3 amino acids: CASSQSGGAANEQFF.

The chain combines TRBV6-1 with TRBJ1-6; the D call from TCRdb, TRBD1, cannot be confirmed without DNA. The V gene's germline CDR1 is MNHNS and CDR2 SASEGT. The length of the CDR3 is 14 residues. The CDR3 region is CASDTGTYNSPLHF.

CDR3 protein: CASRVRQVNSNQPQHF. This rearrangement joins TRBV12-3 or TRBV12-4 to TRBJ1-5; with no DNA, the TCRdb D assignment of TRBD1 cannot be verified. The CDR3 loop spans 16 amino acids.

The CDR3: CASSYVGGQPREKLFF. This chain connects TRBV6-5 to TRBJ1-4; TCRdb outputs TRBD1, but without DNA this stays unchecked. CDR1 is MNHEY and CDR2 is SVGAGI in the germline V gene. This CDR3 is 16 amino acids long.

The rearrangement uses TRBV12-3 or TRBV12-4 and TRBJ2-7; TCRdb returns TRBD2, unconfirmable since there is no DNA. The CDR3 covers 15 residues. CDR3 protein: CASRPGTSGNSEQYF.

This chain uses TRBV20-1 with TRBJ2-7; TCRdb's D call, TRBD1, is unchecked because there is no DNA. Germline CDR1 is DFQATT and CDR2 is SNEGSKA (reference sequence). This CDR3 comprises 12 residues. CDR3 sequence: CSAEGTAYEQYF.

The rearrangement links TRBV7-2 to TRBJ1-4; TCRdb's D gene call, TRBD1, goes unchecked for lack of DNA. Per the germline V gene, CDR1 is SGHTA and CDR2 is FQGNSA. The CDR3 is made up of 15 amino acids. The CDR3: CASSGGGLANEKLFF.

The genes are TRBV7-8 and TRBJ2-5; no DNA is available, so the TRBD2 call from TCRdb remains unchecked. This CDR3 comprises 16 residues. CDR1 and CDR2 from the germline V gene are SGHVS and FQNEAQ. The CDR3 spells CASSFPRGGPRETQYF. Full variable domain (rest looked up from reference TRBV7-8 and TRBJ2-5): GAGVSQSPRYKVAKRGQDVALRCDPISGHVSLFWYQQALGQGPEFLTYFQNEAQLDKSGLPSDRFFAERPEGSVSTLKIQRTQQEDSAVYLCASSFPRGGPRETQYFGPGTRLLVL.

The chain joins TRBV7-3 to TRBJ1-1; TCRdb names TRBD1, which stays unverified in the absence of DNA. CDR1 is SGHTA, CDR2 FQGTGA, per germline. The CDR3 contains 13 residues. The CDR3 reads CASSLIWGLEAFF.

The chain recombines TRBV14 with TRBJ2-5; with no DNA, the TCRdb D assignment of TRBD1 cannot be verified. The CDR3 covers 15 residues. The V gene's germline CDR1 is SGHDN and CDR2 FVKESK. The CDR3 sequence is CASSPRGLHQGTQYF.

V usage is TRBV28 and J usage is TRBJ2-6. Looked up from germline, CDR1 is MDHEN and CDR2 is SYDVKM. The CDR3 consists of 15 residues. The CDR3 spells CASRAWSTGANVLTF.

This chain uses TRBV7-9 with TRBJ2-3; with no DNA, the TCRdb D assignment of TRBD1 cannot be verified. This CDR3 has 16 residues. CDR1 and CDR2 from the germline V gene are SEHNR and FQNEAQ (reference sequence). The CDR3 is CASSIPGAPLTDTQYF.

The genes are TRBV5-4 and TRBJ1-1. The germline gives CDR1 SGHNT, CDR2 YYREEE (reference sequence). This CDR3 region has 14 residues. This CDR3 is CASTSGGLRAEAFF.

The chain recombines TRBV12-3 or TRBV12-4 with TRBJ1-2. The CDR3 length is 13 residues. CDR3 sequence reads: CASSLGKAGGYTF.

The CDR3 protein is CSVRAAYQETQYF. This rearrangement joins TRBV29-1 to TRBJ2-5; TCRdb gives TRBD1 as the D gene, but with no DNA this cannot be confirmed. Germline lookup yields CDR1 SQVTM and CDR2 ANQGSEA. The CDR3 sequence is 13 residues long. The full variable domain, completed using reference TRBV29-1 and TRBJ2-5, is SAVISQKPSRDICQRGTSLTIQCQVDSQVTMMFWYRQQPGQSLTLIATANQGSEATYESGFVIDKFPISRPNLTFSTLTVSNMSPEDSSIYLCSVRAAYQETQYFGPGTRLLVL.

The chain couples TRBV4-1 to TRBJ2-2; no DNA is available, so the TRBD2 call from TCRdb remains unchecked. CDR3 size: 16 residues. The germline V gene encodes CDR1 MGHRA and CDR2 YSYEKL. The CDR3 reads CASSPRTSGGAGELFF.

The gene calls are TRBV12-3 or TRBV12-4 and TRBJ1-2; TCRdb's D gene call, TRBD1, goes unchecked for lack of DNA. The CDR3 spans 13 residues. CDR3 protein: CASSTRGNYGYTF.

This rearrangement joins TRBV6-5 to TRBJ2-3; TCRdb's D call, TRBD1, is unchecked because there is no DNA. Per the germline V gene, CDR1 is MNHEY and CDR2 is SVGAGI. This CDR3 is built from 16 residues. The CDR3 loop is CASSYDLGGSTDTQYF.

The chain is built from TRBV10-3 and TRBJ1-1; TCRdb lists TRBD1, though no DNA is available to test this call. The V gene's germline CDR1 is ENHRY and CDR2 SYGVKD. The CDR3 sequence is 13 residues long. The chain's CDR3 is CAISQTGSAEAFF.

The chain uses TRBV9 and TRBJ2-7; TCRdb calls TRBD1, which cannot be checked without DNA. The CDR3 spans 15 residues. The V gene's germline CDR1 is SGDLS and CDR2 YYNGEE. The CDR3 protein is CASSVGTGMLGEQYF.

The chain has TRBV4-1 and TRBJ2-7; the D call from TCRdb, TRBD2, cannot be confirmed without DNA. The CDR3 contains 14 residues. Germline lookup yields CDR1 MGHRA and CDR2 YSYEKL. The chain's CDR3 is CASSPTKTVGTVYF.

This chain links TRBV7-2 with TRBJ2-3. This CDR3 spans 12 amino acids. CDR1 and CDR2 from the germline V gene are SGHTA and FQGNSA. CDR3 in amino acids: CASSFMGNTQYF.

The rearrangement joins TRBV20-1 to TRBJ1-1; without DNA, the TCRdb call of TRBD1 cannot be checked. CDR1 is DFQATT, CDR2 SNEGSKA, per germline (reference sequence). The CDR3 is made up of 12 amino acids. CDR3 loop: CSAGRQGGQAFF.

The CDR3 is CASNHANPSVGYTF. J is TRBJ1-2 and V is TRBV4-2. CDR1 and CDR2 (germline): LGHNA, YNFKEQ. The CDR3 contains 14 residues.

The chain is built from TRBV5-1 and TRBJ2-4. Germline assignment: CDR1 SGHRS and CDR2 YFSETQ. This CDR3 has 14 residues. CDR3 region: CASSTTTTGNIQYF. The complete variable domain, with remaining parts taken from reference TRBV5-1 and TRBJ2-4, reads KAGVTQTPRYLIKTRGQQVTLSCSPISGHRSVSWYQQTPGQGLQFLFEYFSETQRNKGNFPGRFSGRQFSNSRSEMNVSTLELGDSALYLCASSTTTTGNIQYFGAGTRLSVL.

V gene TRBV21-1 combines with J gene TRBJ1-5; checking the TCRdb D call of TRBD1 is not possible without DNA. TRBV21-1 is flagged as a pseudogene. There are 16 residues in the CDR3. The CDR3 sequence is CASSTRDRGGNQPQHF.

The chain has TRBV7-3 and TRBJ2-1. Germline CDR1 and CDR2: SGHTA and FQGTGA. The CDR3 has 13 residues. This CDR3 reads CASSFERHNEQFF.

This chain joins TRBV6-1 and TRBJ2-7; checking the TCRdb D call of TRBD1 is not possible without DNA. In germline, CDR1 is MNHNS, CDR2 SASEGT. The CDR3 totals 13 residues. The chain's CDR3 is CASTIIGGREQYF.